This T cell receptor beta chain was observed in a study of blood T cell repertoires in COVID-19. For the study at large: Italy, Spain and the United States were the sources of the convalescent and acute COVID-19 samples. The cDNA or gDNA used as material had been derived from T cells, B-cell-depleted T cells, or PBMCs.

Per germline, CDR1 LNHDA and CDR2 SQIVND (reference sequence). V was pared by 8 bases and J by 0 bases, with 7 bases of the junction left unmatched. This CDR3 contains 15 residues. How the authors handled the data: Reference gene primers were amplified, and this amplification served to estimate nucleated cell counts. Generated by immunoSEQ multiplex PCR, the TCRdb table keeps only in-frame clones and is missing some. V and J calls and clone size are as listed in that table; D and trimming were resolved from the DNA. The table includes around 150,000 clones, 70% to 85% detected once. This clone was recorded once.

The sequence was collected from a woman aged 45-65 years in a cohort sampled during active or convalescent COVID-19. Sequenced material: peripheral blood. This chain links TRBV19 with TRBJ2-1, with TRBD2 matching 7 bases. This chain's CDR3 is CASSASGFSYNEQFF. The CDR3 DNA follows: TGTGCCAGTTCAGCTAGCGGCTTCTCCTACAATGAGCAGTTCTTC.